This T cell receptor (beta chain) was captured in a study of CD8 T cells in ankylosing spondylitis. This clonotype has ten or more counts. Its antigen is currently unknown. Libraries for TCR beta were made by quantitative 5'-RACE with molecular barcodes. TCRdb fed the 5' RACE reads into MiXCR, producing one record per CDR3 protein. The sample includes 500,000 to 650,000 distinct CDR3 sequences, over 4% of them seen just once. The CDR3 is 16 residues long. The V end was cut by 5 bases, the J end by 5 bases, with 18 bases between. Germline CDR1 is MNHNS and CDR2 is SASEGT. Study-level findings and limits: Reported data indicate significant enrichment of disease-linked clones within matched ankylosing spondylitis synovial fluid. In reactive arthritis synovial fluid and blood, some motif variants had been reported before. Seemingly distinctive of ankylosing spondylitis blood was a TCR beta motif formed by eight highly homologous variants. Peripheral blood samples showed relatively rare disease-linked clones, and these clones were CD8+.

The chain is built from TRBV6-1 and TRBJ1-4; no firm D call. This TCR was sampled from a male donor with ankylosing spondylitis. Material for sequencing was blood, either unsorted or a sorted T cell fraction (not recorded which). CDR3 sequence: CASSPWALLTNEKLFF. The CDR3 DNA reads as TGTGCCAGCAGTCCTTGGGCCCTCCTGACGAATGAAAAACTGTTTTTT.